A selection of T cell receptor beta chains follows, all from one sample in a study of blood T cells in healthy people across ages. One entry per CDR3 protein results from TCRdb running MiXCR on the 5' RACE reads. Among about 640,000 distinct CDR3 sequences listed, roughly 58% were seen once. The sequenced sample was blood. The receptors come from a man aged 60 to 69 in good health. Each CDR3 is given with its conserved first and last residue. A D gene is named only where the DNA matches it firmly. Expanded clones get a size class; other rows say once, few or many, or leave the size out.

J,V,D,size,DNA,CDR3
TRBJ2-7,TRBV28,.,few,TGTGCCAGCAGTCCTGGTGATGGCTACGAGCAGTACTTC,CASSPGDGYEQYF
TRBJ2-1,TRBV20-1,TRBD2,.,TGCAGTGCTAGTGGTCGGTCGGGGGGGCAGGCCAACGAGCAGTTCTTC,CSASGRSGGQANEQFF
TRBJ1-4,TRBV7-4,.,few,TGTGCCAGCACCCCGTGTGAAAAACTGTTTTTT,CASTPCEKLFF
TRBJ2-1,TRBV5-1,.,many,TGCGCCAGCTATACGACAGGAGACAATGAGCAGTTCTTC,CASYTTGDNEQFF
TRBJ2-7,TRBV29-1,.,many,TGCAGCGCCCGCCTAAGGGCAGAGTCCTACGAGCAGTACTTC,CSARLRAESYEQYF
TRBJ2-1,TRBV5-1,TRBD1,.,TGCGCCAGCAGCTTGGGGCAGGGGGACTACAATGAGCAGTTCTTC,CASSLGQGDYNEQFF
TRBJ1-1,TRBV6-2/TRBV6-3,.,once,TGTGCCAGCACGGGGAACACTGAAGCTTTCTTT,CASTGNTEAFF
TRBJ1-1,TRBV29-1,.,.,TGCAGCGTTGAAGGTGGGACATCCGCTAGGAACACTGAAGCTTTCTTT,CSVEGGTSARNTEAFF
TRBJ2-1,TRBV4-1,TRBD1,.,TGCGCCAGCAGCCCTTACGGACAGGACAATGAGCAGTTCTTC,CASSPYGQDNEQFF
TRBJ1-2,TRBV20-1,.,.,TGCAGTGCTAGGGACACCTTGAACTATGGCTACACCTTC,CSARDTLNYGYTF